This T cell receptor beta chain appears in the sequencing data of a study of T cell repertoires in cytomegalovirus infection. Study-wide background: Peptides in the study included HLA-C-restricted and HLA-B-restricted CMV epitopes.

The CDR3 sequence is 15 residues long. The V gene lost 5 bases and the J gene lost 1 base, with 13 bases spanning the gap. Germline V gene data show CDR1 as KGHDR and CDR2 as SFDVKD. Comments on this clonotype: What it binds is not known.

MiXCR, run by TCRdb on the reads, gives a single entry per CDR3 protein. The table includes tens of thousands of distinct CDR3 sequences, about 27% detected once. This chain connects TRBV24-1 to TRBJ2-5; D ambiguous. The TCR comes from a human donor in good health (CMV status not recorded). Some clones in this sample may be carry-over from other donors' samples. Material: CD8+ T cells from cultured PBMCs, obtained from culture after CMV antigen stimulation. CDR3 sequence reads: CATSAGWSSQETQYF. The CDR3 DNA sequence: TGTGCCACCAGTGCCGGGTGGTCATCCCAAGAGACCCAGTACTTC.